These 7 T cell receptor beta chains originate from one sample sequenced in a study of blood T cells in healthy people across ages. Primed by a sample-barcoded 5' primer and a J-beta primer mix, a second PCR proceeded for 7 to 11 cycles. TCRdb ran MiXCR on the 5' RACE reads and lists one entry per CDR3 protein. The table includes fewer than 1,000,000 distinct CDR3 sequences, about 42% detected once. Sequenced input: blood. Receptors were obtained from a man aged 55 to 70 in good health.

This chain joins TRBV29-1 and TRBJ1-6, with 7 bases identical to TRBD1. The V gene end was trimmed by 5 bases and the J gene end by 5 bases; junction bases not matched to a gene: 6. The CDR3 covers 14 residues. Germline values: CDR1 SQVTM, CDR2 ANQGSEA. The CDR3 protein is CSVQEGTDNSPLHF. CDR3 sequence (DNA): TGCAGCGTTCAGGAGGGGACAGATAATTCACCCCTCCACTTT. Together with reference TRBV29-1 and TRBJ1-6, the CDR3 gives the full variable domain: SAVISQKPSRDICQRGTSLTIQCQVDSQVTMMFWYRQQPGQSLTLIATANQGSEATYESGFVIDKFPISRPNLTFSTLTVSNMSPEDSSIYLCSVQEGTDNSPLHFGNGTRLTVT.

V usage is TRBV9 and J usage is TRBJ2-3, with D possibly TRBD2 on 7 matching bases. Germline V gene lookup returns CDR1 SGDLS and CDR2 YYNGEE. CDR3 length: 17 residues. V gave up 0 bases and J gave up 3 bases, with 17 bases separating them. CDR3: CASSVGGGAGVTDTQYF. CDR3 sequence (DNA): TGTGCCAGCAGCGTAGGAGGGGGGGCGGGTGTTACAGATACGCAGTATTTT.

To note about this clonotype: A read error may explain this, as a much larger clone is one base away. V gene TRBV12-3 or TRBV12-4 combines with J gene TRBJ2-1, with TRBD2 matching over 10 bases. The CDR3 is 14 amino acids. The CDR3 sequence: CASHALAGVNKQFF. The CDR3 DNA follows: TGTGCCAGCCATGCGCTAGCGGGGGTCAATAAGCAGTTCTTC.

Turning to this clonotype: A junction end diverges from the germline sequence, so it may reflect a read error. The chain links TRBV11-2 to TRBJ2-7; D possibly corresponds to TRBD1 (7 bases). Looked up from germline, CDR1 is SGHAT and CDR2 is FQNNGV. There are 15 residues in the CDR3. The CDR3 DNA reads TGTACCAGCAGCTTAGGGAGGACAGGTGGGAACGAGCAGTACTTC. Its protein product is CTSSLGRTGGNEQYF. Together with reference TRBV11-2 and TRBJ2-7, the CDR3 gives the full variable domain: EAGVAQSPRYKIIEKRQSVAFWCNPISGHATLYWYQQILGQGPKLLIQFQNNGVVDDSQLPKDRFSAERLKGVDSTLKIQPAKLEDSAVYLCTSSLGRTGGNEQYFGPGTRLTVT.

The chain employs TRBV7-2 and TRBJ1-5, with TRBD1 identical over 8 bases. The ends lost 3 bases at V and 9 bases at J; junction bases unmatched: 10. The CDR3 consists of 15 residues. CDR1 and CDR2 from the germline V gene are SGHTA and FQGNSA. CDR3 sequence: CASSLGTGPGSPQHF. The CDR3 DNA reads TGTGCCAGCAGCTTGGGGACAGGACCGGGGTCGCCCCAGCATTTT.

V gene TRBV30 combines with J gene TRBJ1-1, with TRBD1 matching 10 bases. The V segment lost 4 bases and the J segment 1 base; nucleotides outside the gene matches: 9. The CDR3 extends over 16 amino acids. In germline, CDR1 is GTSNPN, CDR2 SVGIG (reference sequence). The CDR3 loop is CAWNVPGQGRNTEAFF. The CDR3 nucleotides read TGTGCCTGGAACGTCCCGGGACAGGGGCGGAACACTGAAGCTTTCTTT.

This clonotype showed up just a few times. The chain couples TRBV28 to TRBJ1-6; 7 positions agree with TRBD1. Trimming removed 6 bases from V and 7 bases from J; junction bases left unmatched: 18. From germline, CDR1 is MDHEN and CDR2 SYDVKM. The CDR3 runs to 18 residues. The CDR3 DNA reads as TGTGCCAGCAGCACCGGGACAGCGGGACCTCCTAGAAATTCACCCCTCCACTTT. Translated, it gives CASSTGTAGPPRNSPLHF.